The rows below give T cell receptor beta chains drawn from one sample of a study of neurological immune-mediated disorders. TCRdb independently ran MiXCR on the 5' RACE reads; one entry per CDR3 protein. This table holds roughly 60,000 distinct CDR3 sequences, over 3.5% found once. The sample consisted of CD4+ T cells from blood. The receptor set was obtained from a woman between 35 and 50 years old with multiple sclerosis. The CDR3 runs from the conserved cysteine through the conserved F or W.

j_call,cdr3_length,v_call,cdr3_aa
TRBJ2-4,15,TRBV27,CASSPYRGKVDIQYF
TRBJ2-7,14,TRBV28,CASSSLGKGYEQYF
TRBJ1-3,15,TRBV19,CASSIRGYSANTIYF
TRBJ2-3,13,TRBV5-1,CASSFGETDTQYF
TRBJ1-1,23,TRBV5-1,CASSLTGDAYEQYFGPPNTEAFF
TRBJ2-5,15,TRBV12-3/TRBV12-4,CASSTGTARQETQYF
TRBJ2-5,15,TRBV5-1,CASSLGGQGDETHYF
TRBJ2-7,13,TRBV27,CASKSMNSYEQYF
TRBJ2-7,16,TRBV3-1,CASSQDLGRSLDEQYF
TRBJ1-4,16,TRBV15,CATSRDLGASNEKLFF
TRBJ1-5,16,TRBV6-6,CASSLKTGPSNQPQHF
TRBJ2-7,15,TRBV18,CASSPPSSSRREQYF
TRBJ2-1,19,TRBV7-8,CASSLARLAGVKNYNEQFF
TRBJ2-1,15,TRBV6-5,CASSYSGAGGHEQFF
TRBJ1-6,16,TRBV7-2,CASRRRTGSDNSPLHF
TRBJ2-4,12,TRBV2,CASSTGVVIQYF
TRBJ1-2,14,TRBV5-1,CASSLAQGGSGYTF
TRBJ2-7,15,TRBV15,CATSPHGQGSYEQYF
TRBJ1-4,14,TRBV5-1,CASSLSPGEGDMFF
TRBJ1-5,16,TRBV6-1,CASSGGQPYSNQPQHF
TRBJ1-6,14,TRBV5-1,CASSLEQAYSPLHF
TRBJ2-3,18,TRBV20-1,CSARSGLAGGPGTDTQYF
TRBJ2-3,15,TRBV5-1,CASSSSAGGTDTQYF
TRBJ2-3,14,TRBV18,CASSPPQNTDTQYF